Listed below are T cell receptor beta chains from one sample, sequenced in a study of a mutant IDH1 vaccine in newly diagnosed glioma. Assay used: immunoSEQ multiplex PCR; TCRdb lists only in-frame clones, some missing. Among around 89,000 clones listed, 80% to 90% were seen once. The input for sequencing was PBMCs, taken from a glioma patient treated with radiotherapy, temozolomide or both. These TCRs come from a woman between 45 and 60 years old with glioma. Each CDR3 is given with its conserved first and last residue. Fields, in order: clone size, J gene, D gene, V gene, CDR3 protein, CDR3 DNA. D genes are given only for firm matches. The size of a clone is reported for some rows only, either as once, few or many, or as a class for expanded clones.

size: medium-sized
J: TRBJ1-4
D: NA
V: TRBV5-1
CDR3: CASSRPPGRNEKLFF
DNA: TGCGCCAGCAGCAGGCCCCCGGGCAGGAATGAAAAACTGTTTTTT

size: NA
J: TRBJ1-5
D: NA
V: TRBV30
CDR3: CAWGTLRNQPQHF
DNA: TGTGCCTGGGGGACGCTTCGCAATCAGCCCCAGCATTTT

size: NA
J: TRBJ1-4
D: NA
V: TRBV9
CDR3: CASSSGGRGGEKLFF
DNA: TGTGCCAGCAGCTCGGGAGGCAGGGGTGGAGAAAAACTGTTTTTT

size: NA
J: TRBJ1-4
D: TRBD1
V: TRBV5-4
CDR3: CASSLPPGQGISRGEKLFF
DNA: TGTGCCAGCAGCCTACCACCGGGACAGGGAATCTCCAGGGGTGAAAAACTGTTTTTT

size: NA
J: TRBJ2-7
D: TRBD2
V: TRBV10-3
CDR3: CAISGLAGGGDEQYF
DNA: TGTGCCATCAGTGGGCTAGCGGGGGGAGGGGACGAGCAGTACTTC

size: NA
J: TRBJ2-7
D: NA
V: TRBV7-8
CDR3: CASSLYVSSHGHEQYF
DNA: TGTGCCAGCAGCTTATACGTATCTTCCCACGGCCACGAGCAGTACTTC

size: NA
J: TRBJ2-1
D: TRBD2
V: TRBV9
CDR3: CASSVGTSGGFSYNEQFF
DNA: TGTGCCAGCAGCGTAGGGACTAGCGGGGGGTTCTCCTACAATGAGCAGTTCTTC

size: NA
J: TRBJ1-1
D: NA
V: TRBV2
CDR3: CASSEEKGTEAFF
DNA: TGTGCCAGCAGTGAGGAAAAGGGTACTGAAGCTTTCTTT

size: few
J: TRBJ1-4
D: NA
V: TRBV29-1
CDR3: CSVTKGGLNEKLFF
DNA: TGCAGCGTCACCAAGGGGGGGCTTAATGAAAAACTGTTTTTT

size: NA
J: TRBJ2-3
D: NA
V: TRBV5-4
CDR3: CASSFSQSTDTQYF
DNA: TGTGCCAGCAGCTTTTCACAGTCCACAGATACGCAGTATTTT

size: NA
J: TRBJ2-5
D: NA
V: TRBV6-5
CDR3: CASSSVGETQYF
DNA: TGTGCCAGCAGTTCGGTAGGCGAGACCCAGTACTTC

size: NA
J: TRBJ2-4
D: TRBD1
V: TRBV6-5
CDR3: CASSYSTGKNIQYF
DNA: TGTGCCAGCAGTTACTCGACAGGGAAGAACATTCAGTACTTC

size: NA
J: TRBJ2-1
D: TRBD1
V: TRBV6-4
CDR3: CASSEGDRGLVEQFF
DNA: TGTGCCAGCAGTGAAGGGGACAGGGGGTTGGTTGAGCAGTTCTTC

size: NA
J: TRBJ2-1
D: NA
V: TRBV11-2
CDR3: CASSAGASSYNEQFF
DNA: TGTGCCAGCAGCGCCGGGGCAAGCTCCTACAATGAGCAGTTCTTC

size: NA
J: TRBJ2-3
D: TRBD2
V: TRBV6-4
CDR3: CASSPSGGREAGTDTQYF
DNA: TGTGCCAGCAGCCCCAGCGGGGGGCGCGAGGCTGGCACAGATACGCAGTATTTT

size: NA
J: TRBJ1-2
D: NA
V: TRBV5-6
CDR3: CASSFRQRSYGYTF
DNA: TGTGCCAGCAGCTTCCGACAGCGGAGCTATGGCTACACCTTC

size: NA
J: TRBJ1-5
D: NA
V: TRBV7-2
CDR3: CASSLASPGTDQPQHF
DNA: TGTGCCAGCAGCTTAGCTTCGCCAGGGACTGATCAGCCCCAGCATTTT

size: once
J: TRBJ1-1
D: NA
V: TRBV19
CDR3: CASRFPGGAASGEAFF
DNA: TGTGCCAGTAGATTCCCCGGGGGCGCTGCCTCCGGAGAAGCTTTCTTT

size: NA
J: TRBJ2-5
D: TRBD2
V: TRBV5-4
CDR3: CASSLGSSGGASETQYF
DNA: TGTGCCAGCAGCTTGGGGTCTAGCGGGGGGGCCTCAGAGACCCAGTACTTC

size: NA
J: TRBJ1-4
D: NA
V: TRBV5-1
CDR3: CASRAAGEKLFF
DNA: TGCGCCAGCAGGGCGGCGGGGGAAAAACTGTTTTTT

size: NA
J: TRBJ2-5
D: TRBD1
V: TRBV5-1
CDR3: CASRTGTGEETQYF
DNA: TGCGCCAGCCGTACCGGGACAGGGGAAGAGACCCAGTACTTC

size: NA
J: TRBJ2-3
D: TRBD1
V: TRBV5-1
CDR3: CASSRAGQASTDTQYF
DNA: TGCGCCAGCAGCCGTGCCGGACAGGCCTCCACAGATACGCAGTATTTT

size: NA
J: TRBJ2-7
D: NA
V: TRBV6-6
CDR3: CASRQTSLGEQYF
DNA: TGTGCCAGCAGGCAGACTAGTCTTGGCGAGCAGTACTTC

size: NA
J: TRBJ2-3
D: NA
V: TRBV30
CDR3: CAWRLTARTDTQYF
DNA: TGTGCCTGGAGATTGACAGCCCGCACAGATACGCAGTATTTT

size: once
J: TRBJ1-4
D: NA
V: TRBV7-2
CDR3: CASSLNGQELFF
DNA: TGTGCCAGCAGCTTAAATGGACAAGAACTGTTTTTT

size: once
J: TRBJ2-5
D: TRBD1
V: TRBV29-1
CDR3: CSAIDRAETQYF
DNA: TGCAGCGCTATAGACAGGGCCGAGACCCAGTACTTC

size: NA
J: TRBJ2-7
D: TRBD1
V: TRBV5-1
CDR3: CATSRTGYEQYF
DNA: TGCGCCACCTCCAGGACAGGCTACGAGCAGTACTTC

size: NA
J: TRBJ2-5
D: NA
V: TRBV18
CDR3: CASSPGGWETQYF
DNA: TGTGCCAGCTCACCAGGGGGCTGGGAGACCCAGTACTTC

size: NA
J: TRBJ2-2
D: NA
V: TRBV6-5
CDR3: CASSYMTPGELFF
DNA: TGTGCCAGCAGTTACATGACCCCCGGGGAGCTGTTTTTT

size: NA
J: TRBJ2-7
D: NA
V: TRBV7-8
CDR3: CASSLVAGASEQYF
DNA: TGTGCCAGCAGCTTAGTTGCGGGGGCATCCGAGCAGTACTTC

size: few
J: TRBJ1-4
D: TRBD1
V: TRBV5-1
CDR3: CASSPDRGNEKLFF
DNA: TGCGCCAGCAGCCCGGACAGGGGTAATGAAAAACTGTTTTTT

size: NA
J: TRBJ2-7
D: TRBD1
V: TRBV4-2
CDR3: CASSQRAGGSYEQYF
DNA: TGTGCCAGCAGCCAAAGGGCAGGGGGCTCCTACGAGCAGTACTTC

size: NA
J: TRBJ2-2
D: NA
V: TRBV9
CDR3: CASSGDRWTGELFF
DNA: TGTGCCAGCAGCGGTGACAGGTGGACCGGGGAGCTGTTTTTT

size: NA
J: TRBJ1-2
D: TRBD1
V: TRBV19
CDR3: CASSIQGTVLSFGYTF
DNA: TGTGCCAGTAGTATCCAAGGGACAGTACTCAGCTTTGGCTACACCTTC

size: NA
J: TRBJ2-6
D: NA
V: TRBV19
CDR3: CASTVGYSGANVLTF
DNA: TGTGCCAGTACCGTTGGATACTCTGGGGCCAACGTCCTGACTTTC

size: NA
J: TRBJ2-2
D: TRBD1
V: TRBV14
CDR3: CASSLRDSGTGELFF
DNA: TGTGCCAGCAGCCTAAGGGACAGTGGCACCGGGGAGCTGTTTTTT

size: NA
J: TRBJ2-5
D: TRBD1
V: TRBV9
CDR3: CASSARDRQQETQYF
DNA: TGTGCCAGCAGCGCGAGGGACAGACAGCAAGAGACCCAGTACTTC

size: NA
J: TRBJ2-5
D: NA
V: TRBV5-1
CDR3: CASSLVGSETQYF
DNA: TGCGCCAGCAGCTTGGTTGGGTCCGAGACCCAGTACTTC

size: few
J: TRBJ2-2
D: TRBD1
V: TRBV5-5
CDR3: CASSLPGDRIAGELFF
DNA: TGTGCCAGCAGCTTGCCAGGGGACAGGATCGCCGGGGAGCTGTTTTTT

size: NA
J: TRBJ2-5
D: NA
V: TRBV5-1
CDR3: CASSPSAGTDETQYF
DNA: TGCGCCAGCAGCCCCTCGGCAGGGACTGACGAGACCCAGTACTTC

size: NA
J: TRBJ1-6
D: NA
V: TRBV7-2
CDR3: CASSDRWNSPLHF
DNA: TGTGCCAGCAGCGACAGGTGGAATTCACCCCTCCACTTT

size: NA
J: TRBJ2-1
D: NA
V: TRBV10-1
CDR3: CASSEPKGEQFF
DNA: TGCGCCAGCAGTGAGCCCAAGGGTGAGCAGTTCTTC

size: once
J: TRBJ2-7
D: TRBD2
V: TRBV10-3
CDR3: CAISGIGLAGAHF
DNA: TGTGCCATCAGTGGTATAGGACTAGCGGGGGCCCACTTC

size: NA
J: TRBJ1-4
D: TRBD1
V: TRBV5-1
CDR3: CASSLGSRGLATNEKLFF
DNA: TGCGCCAGCAGCTTGGGTTCGAGGGGGCTGGCGACTAATGAAAAACTGTTTTTT

size: NA
J: TRBJ2-4
D: NA
V: TRBV20-1
CDR3: CSAQGNIQYF
DNA: TGCAGTGCTCAGGGAAACATTCAGTACTTC